This is a list of T cell receptor beta chains from one sample in a study of OX40 agonist ivuxolimab in advanced cancers. Data came from immunoSEQ multiplex PCR; TCRdb stores just in-frame clones and leaves some out. The top ten clones hold 1.5% to 2% of a sample with tens of thousands of clones, about 86% of them seen once. The specimen was CD4+ or CD8+ T cells sorted from blood, collected in a trial of the OX40 agonist ivuxolimab. The receptors stem from an adult with an advanced solid tumor such as melanoma, head and neck, liver or kidney cancer. The CDR3 runs from the conserved cysteine through the conserved F or W. D genes are given only for firm matches.

j_call d_call v_call cdr3_aa
TRBJ1-4 - TRBV28 CASTRGGAGEKLFF
TRBJ1-2 - TRBV7-2 CASSLVQGPYGYTF
TRBJ2-3 - TRBV2 CASSQWDLSTDTQYF
TRBJ1-1 - TRBV4-2 CASSLRVRGNTEAFF
TRBJ2-1 - TRBV4-3 CASSQTSAALNEQFF
TRBJ2-3 - TRBV5-1 CASSPTARADTQYF
TRBJ1-5 - TRBV28 CASLSGAYSNQPQHF
TRBJ1-1 - TRBV29-1 CSVDFSGFNTEAFF
TRBJ2-2 - TRBV19 CASSRKQNTGELFF
TRBJ2-7 - TRBV30 CAWRGLSYEQYF
TRBJ2-7 - TRBV6-1 CAGSSRRPPYEQYF
TRBJ2-3 TRBD2 TRBV19 CASQRGGFTDTQYF
TRBJ2-2 - TRBV7-3 CASSTYLNTGELFF
TRBJ2-3 TRBD2 TRBV7-2 CASSLNPGGRKVYTQYF
TRBJ2-7 - TRBV27 CASSLKSGLVGEQYF
TRBJ1-5 TRBD1 TRBV2 CASSEDTGGGQPQHF
TRBJ2-1 - TRBV5-8 CASSVKVGGLNEQFF
TRBJ2-7 - TRBV6-1 CASSVQGTEQYF
TRBJ2-2 TRBD2 TRBV28 CASSVGRAYTGELFF
TRBJ1-6 TRBD1 TRBV30 CAWSGLGQGARNSPLHF
TRBJ1-4 - TRBV5-1 CASSSRALNEKLFF
TRBJ2-7 - TRBV2 CASRTGTTYEQYF
TRBJ2-1 - TRBV7-9 CASSLDYAYNEQFF
TRBJ2-7 TRBD1 TRBV6-5 CASSSRTGGTEQYF